These T cell receptor beta chains were read from a single sample in a study of T cell changes during pregnancy in multiple sclerosis. Produced via immunoSEQ multiplex PCR; TCRdb's table is partial and in-frame only. The sample comprises around 40,000 clones, more than 85% of which are singletons, and around 0.4% rests with the top ten. Material: CD4+ T cells from peripheral blood mononuclear cells, obtained in the second trimester of pregnancy. The receptors come from a female donor with multiple sclerosis, enrolled in a pregnancy study. The CDR3 runs from the conserved cysteine through the conserved F or W. D genes are given only for firm matches. Expanded clones are given a class, and other clones once, few, many or no size at all.

len: 16; abundance: .; v_gene: TRBV5-1; d_gene: .; j_gene: TRBJ1-6; CDR3aa: CASSDSTTSYNSPLHF; CDR3nt: TGCGCCAGCAGCGACTCGACGACCTCCTATAATTCACCCCTCCACTTT
len: 14; abundance: .; v_gene: TRBV5-6; d_gene: .; j_gene: TRBJ1-2; CDR3aa: CASRQYSLLYGYTF; CDR3nt: TGTGCCAGCAGGCAATACAGTTTACTCTATGGCTACACCTTC
len: 15; abundance: .; v_gene: TRBV5-1; d_gene: TRBD1; j_gene: TRBJ1-5; CDR3aa: CASSLGQGGNQPQHF; CDR3nt: TGCGCCAGCAGCTTGGGACAGGGCGGCAATCAGCCCCAGCATTTT
len: 13; abundance: .; v_gene: TRBV7-2; d_gene: .; j_gene: TRBJ2-7; CDR3aa: CASSLVTFGEQYF; CDR3nt: TGTGCCAGCAGCTTAGTGACTTTCGGCGAGCAGTACTTC
len: 16; abundance: .; v_gene: TRBV12-5; d_gene: TRBD1; j_gene: TRBJ1-2; CDR3aa: CASGFPRDRGFGGYTF; CDR3nt: TGTGCTAGTGGTTTCCCCCGGGACAGGGGTTTTGGTGGCTACACCTTC
len: 16; abundance: .; v_gene: TRBV5-1; d_gene: TRBD2; j_gene: TRBJ2-3; CDR3aa: CASSLVLSGSLDTQYF; CDR3nt: TGCGCCAGCAGCTTGGTTCTTAGCGGGTCCTTAGATACGCAGTATTTT
len: 17; abundance: .; v_gene: TRBV19; d_gene: .; j_gene: TRBJ2-6; CDR3aa: CASSLPGLFSGANVLTF; CDR3nt: TGTGCCAGTAGCCTCCCGGGACTTTTTTCTGGGGCCAACGTCCTGACTTTC
len: 14; abundance: .; v_gene: TRBV2; d_gene: .; j_gene: TRBJ2-3; CDR3aa: CASGASLITDTQYF; CDR3nt: TGTGCCAGCGGGGCCTCTCTTATCACAGATACGCAGTATTTT
len: 16; abundance: .; v_gene: TRBV6-1; d_gene: .; j_gene: TRBJ1-2; CDR3aa: CASSEKGEGSNYGYTF; CDR3nt: TGTGCCAGCAGTGAAAAGGGGGAAGGTTCCAACTATGGCTACACCTTC
len: 14; abundance: .; v_gene: TRBV19; d_gene: TRBD1; j_gene: TRBJ1-2; CDR3aa: CASSMQGGIWGYTF; CDR3nt: TGTGCCAGTAGTATGCAGGGGGGCATATGGGGCTACACCTTC
len: 15; abundance: .; v_gene: TRBV5-8; d_gene: .; j_gene: TRBJ1-2; CDR3aa: CASSLLGSSNYGYTF; CDR3nt: TGTGCCAGCAGCCTGTTGGGCAGCTCTAACTATGGCTACACCTTC
len: 16; abundance: .; v_gene: TRBV9; d_gene: TRBD2; j_gene: TRBJ2-7; CDR3aa: CASSVGLAGSSYEQYF; CDR3nt: TGTGCCAGCAGCGTGGGGCTAGCGGGGAGCTCCTACGAGCAGTACTTC
len: 14; abundance: .; v_gene: TRBV6-6; d_gene: .; j_gene: TRBJ2-7; CDR3aa: CASSYSSGFHEQYF; CDR3nt: TGTGCCAGCAGTTACTCATCCGGTTTCCACGAGCAGTACTTC
len: 17; abundance: .; v_gene: TRBV7-2; d_gene: .; j_gene: TRBJ2-3; CDR3aa: CASSPFVLRGDRDTQYF; CDR3nt: TGTGCCAGCAGCCCCTTCGTGTTGCGGGGTGACAGAGATACGCAGTATTTT
len: 14; abundance: .; v_gene: TRBV30; d_gene: .; j_gene: TRBJ1-1; CDR3aa: CAWIWQGSSTEAFF; CDR3nt: TGTGCCTGGATTTGGCAGGGGTCGAGCACTGAAGCTTTCTTT
len: 16; abundance: few; v_gene: TRBV11-2; d_gene: TRBD2; j_gene: TRBJ2-2; CDR3aa: CASSPRGLAGAGELFF; CDR3nt: TGTGCCAGCAGCCCCCGGGGACTAGCGGGAGCGGGGGAGCTGTTTTTT